This T cell receptor beta chain was sequenced during a study of T-cell memory formation after mild COVID-19. From the 5' RACE reads, TCRdb called clonotypes with MiXCR, one entry per CDR3 protein. Among some 600,000 distinct CDR3 sequences listed, 15% to 20% were seen once. Overall study results and limits: CD4+ contracting clones lay mainly in CM and EM, CD8+ ones in EMRA. That cross-reactive memory joined was suggested by some responding clones appearing in pre-infection memory.

V was clipped by 10 bases and J by 0 bases; unmatched bases: 10. There are 16 residues in the CDR3. Germline V lookup: CDR1 MNHEY, CDR2 SVGAGI. This clonotype turned up a few times. What it recognizes is unknown. The source is an adult woman who had mild COVID-19 (a few samples of this study predate the infection). Cell type and time point are not known. J is TRBJ1-5 and V is TRBV6-5; TRBD1 matches at 9 bases. Sample: PBMCs or a T cell subset sorted from them (not recorded which). CDR3 amino acids: CATKRTGDYSNQPQHF. CDR3 nucleotide sequence: TGTGCCACCAAGAGGACAGGGGATTATAGCAATCAGCCCCAGCATTTT.